The clone carrying this T cell receptor beta chain was detected only once. The template used for profiling TCR beta VDJ and CDR3 was genomic DNA. TCRdb reprocessed the reads via MiXCR and lists one record per CDR3 protein. Among around 250,000 distinct CDR3 sequences, roughly three fifths were seen once, and the ten largest hold 8%. This CDR3 is built from 15 residues. V dropped 6 bases and J dropped 2; count of bases not matched to a gene: 8. Germline CDR1 reads ENHRY; CDR2 reads SYGVKD. The sample belongs to a study of CD8+CD57+ T cells in acquired aplastic anemia. Sequencing used sorted CD4+, CD8+, or CD8+CD57+ T cells (not recorded which) from PBMCs. V gene TRBV10-3 combines with J gene TRBJ2-7; 9 bases line up with TRBD1. The TCR originated in a human donor with severe aplastic anemia or a healthy control (not recorded which). This CDR3 reads CAIRAGTGTTYEQYF. The CDR3 DNA follows: TGTGCCATCAGAGCCGGGACAGGGACAACCTACGAGCAGTACTTC.